The 24 T cell receptor beta chains listed next were all sequenced from one sample in a study of technical replicates of blood from a handful of donors (dated by TCRdb to about 2017). Library preparation was by the immunoSEQ multiplex PCR assay. Held by TCRdb, this immuneACCESS table contains in-frame sequences only and omits some clones. Under half of the omission traces to an unresolved V gene where checked; the cause of the rest is unknown. The sample table records over 85,000 clones; roughly 94% of these occur just once. The top ten constitute about 0.23% of the sample. Sequences were obtained from T cells isolated from PBMCs. Receptors were obtained from a human donor in good health.

This clone was counted once. This sequence joins TRBV29-1 and TRBJ2-7; 11 bases fit TRBD2. J gave up 4 bases and V 1 base, and 9 bases lay outside the gene matches. The CDR3 runs 16 residues. CDR1 and CDR2 from the germline V gene are SQVTM and ANQGSEA. The CDR3: CSVEGDTSGSRYEQYF. The CDR3, as DNA: TGCAGCGTTGAAGGGGACACTAGCGGGAGTAGGTACGAGCAGTACTTC.

The sample holds one count of this clone. The chain has TRBV29-1 and TRBJ2-3, with 12 bases fitting TRBD2. V trimming: 6 bases; J trimming: 5 bases; junction bases outside the gene matches: 3. This CDR3 has 13 amino acids. Germline lookup yields CDR1 SQVTM and CDR2 ANQGSEA. CDR3 sequence (DNA): TGCAGCGTCCGACTAGCGGGAGAAGATACGCAGTATTTT. It encodes CSVRLAGEDTQYF.

The gene calls are TRBV10-3 and TRBJ2-5; TRBD2 aligns across 12 bases. Germline V gives CDR1 ENHRY, CDR2 SYGVKD. The CDR3 loop spans 15 amino acids. Losses at the gene ends were 3 bases for V and 3 bases for J; bases not matched to a gene: 2. The CDR3 DNA reads TGTGCCATCAGTGACCGACTAGCGGGGGAAGAGACCCAGTACTTC. It specifies CAISDRLAGEETQYF.

The table lists this clone with a count of one. This chain connects TRBV27 to TRBJ2-7; 8 positions match TRBD2. CDR1 is MNHEY, CDR2 SMNVEV, per germline (reference sequence). Unmatched junction bases numbered 16, after V lost 3 bases and J lost 9 bases. The CDR3 sequence is 16 residues long. The CDR3 bases are TGTGCCAGCAGTTTCGGGGGGGAGGCGACAGGTGGCGGGCAGTACTTC. Translation gives CASSFGGEATGGGQYF.

The V and J genes are TRBV11-2 and TRBJ2-7; perhaps TRBD2 as D (7 bases). V was cut by 1 base and J by 2 bases, with 12 bases left in between. Germline V lookup: CDR1 SGHAT, CDR2 FQNNGV. The CDR3 is 15 residues long. The CDR3 DNA reads as TGTGCCAGCAGCTTAGGGGGGGGCCTCACCTACGAGCAGTACTTC. Protein sequence: CASSLGGGLTYEQYF.

The J gene is TRBJ2-5, the V gene TRBV11-3; D is unclear. The CDR3 sequence is 14 residues long. CDR1 is SGHNT, CDR2 YENEEA, per germline. Trimming removed 4 bases at V and 5 bases at J, with 14 bases between. The DNA of the CDR3 is TGTGCCAGCAGCTCTAGGCGGCAAACGGAGACCCAGTACTTC. As protein: CASSSRRQTETQYF.

In this sample, this clone turned up once. V gene TRBV5-4 combines with J gene TRBJ2-2; D not resolved. V was clipped by 0 bases and J by 2 bases, with 8 bases between them. Germline V lookup: CDR1 SGHNT, CDR2 YYREEE (reference sequence). The CDR3 runs to 15 residues. The CDR3: CASSLESVNTGELFF. CDR3 DNA: TGTGCCAGCAGCTTGGAAAGCGTAAACACCGGGGAGCTGTTTTTT.

The V gene is TRBV11-2, the J gene TRBJ2-7; 10 nucleotides align to TRBD2. Germline trimming cut 5 bases from V and 5 bases from J; bases unmatched to any gene: 9. The CDR3 loop spans 15 amino acids. CDR1 and CDR2 from the germline V gene are SGHAT and FQNNGV. CDR3 amino acids: CASSPLAGKGNEQYF. In nucleotides, the CDR3 is TGTGCCAGCAGCCCACTAGCGGGAAAAGGCAACGAGCAGTACTTC. The variable domain in full, with the rest retrieved from reference TRBV11-2 and TRBJ2-7, is EAGVAQSPRYKIIEKRQSVAFWCNPISGHATLYWYQQILGQGPKLLIQFQNNGVVDDSQLPKDRFSAERLKGVDSTLKIQPAKLEDSAVYLCASSPLAGKGNEQYFGPGTRLTVT.

The gene calls are TRBV7-9 and TRBJ1-5, with 12 positions matching TRBD1. The CDR3 is made up of 15 amino acids. J lost 7 bases, V lost 4 bases, and 5 bases had no gene match. Looked up from germline, CDR1 is SEHNR and CDR2 is FQNEAQ (reference sequence). CDR3 DNA: TGTGCCAGCAGCTCCGGGACAGGGGGCTGGCAGCCCCAGCATTTT. Encoded protein: CASSSGTGGWQPQHF.

This clone was detected once. This sequence joins TRBV2 and TRBJ2-1; 9 nucleotides match TRBD2. Germline CDR1 SNHLY, CDR2 FYNNEI. V lost 7 bases and J lost 5; bases outside the gene matches: 3. This CDR3 is 13 amino acids long. The CDR3 nucleotides are TGTGCCAGCACTAGCGGGAATCACAATGAGCAGTTCTTC. It yields the protein CASTSGNHNEQFF.

Here the CDR3 DNA reads TGTGCCAGCAACGAGGACAGGGCAAAAACGGAGCCCCAGCATTTT. It specifies CASNEDRAKTEPQHF. This chain joins TRBV9 and TRBJ1-5; 8 nucleotides agree with TRBD1. The CDR3 length is 15 residues. Germline V lookup: CDR1 SGDLS, CDR2 YYNGEE. V gave up 6 bases and J gave up 8 bases; unmatched junction bases: 13. Full variable domain (rest looked up from reference TRBV9 and TRBJ1-5): DSGVTQTPKHLITATGQRVTLRCSPRSGDLSVYWYQQSLDQGLQFLIQYYNGEERAKGNILERFSAQQFPDLHSELNLSSLELGDSALYFCASNEDRAKTEPQHFGDGTRLSIL.

The rearrangement uses TRBV19 and TRBJ2-7, with D possibly TRBD2 on 5 matching bases. The V and J ends lost 4 bases and 10 bases respectively, with 11 bases between them. CDR3 length: 11 amino acids. Germline V gene sequence: CDR1 LNHDA, CDR2 SQIVND (reference sequence). CDR3 DNA sequence: TGTGCCAGTAGTACTCAAAGGACTCAGTACTTC. It yields the protein CASSTQRTQYF.

The rearrangement joins TRBV29-1 to TRBJ2-5, with D perhaps matching TRBD1 (6 bases). The CDR3 extends over 16 amino acids. Trimming stripped 4 bases from V and 7 bases from J, with 25 bases between. Looked up from germline, CDR1 is SQVTM and CDR2 is ANQGSEA. The CDR3 nucleotides are TGCAGCGTTGGGGGGCGACCTGGGGGACCCCACGGGACCCAGTACTTC. It yields the protein CSVGGRPGGPHGTQYF.

The chain is built from TRBV5-6 and TRBJ2-1; D is unresolved. The germline CDR1 and CDR2 sequences are SGHDT and YYEEEE. Trimming stripped 2 bases from V and 8 bases from J, with 8 bases between. The CDR3 sequence is 12 residues long. In DNA, the CDR3 is TGTGCCAGCAGCTTCGGCAGGCATGAGCAGTTCTTC. Its translation is CASSFGRHEQFF.

The chain couples TRBV4-2 to TRBJ2-2; TRBD2 matches 8 bases. CDR3 length: 18 amino acids. The V gene's germline CDR1 is LGHNA and CDR2 YNFKEQ. Trimming cost V 3 bases and J 8 bases; bases outside gene matches: 17. CDR3 nucleotides: TGTGCCAGCAGCCAGGGCCCCCCAGAAATCAGCGGGGGTGGGGAGCTGTTTTTT. Protein sequence: CASSQGPPEISGGGELFF.

The chain is built from TRBV7-9 and TRBJ2-1; 12 bases are a match to TRBD2. J was trimmed by 2 bases and V by 5 bases; bases with no gene match: 4. This CDR3 is built from 16 residues. CDR1 is SEHNR, CDR2 FQNEAQ, per germline (reference sequence). The CDR3 spells CASSQLAGGPYNEQFF. CDR3 nucleotide sequence: TGTGCCAGCAGCCAACTAGCGGGGGGTCCCTACAATGAGCAGTTCTTC. Full variable domain (missing parts from reference TRBV7-9 and TRBJ2-1): DTGVSQNPRHKITKRGQNVTFRCDPISEHNRLYWYRQTLGQGPEFLTYFQNEAQLEKSRLLSDRFSAERPKGSFSTLEIQRTEQGDSAMYLCASSQLAGGPYNEQFFGPGTRLTVL.

The chain couples TRBV29-1 to TRBJ2-3; 9 bases fit TRBD1. Per the germline V gene, CDR1 is SQVTM and CDR2 is ANQGSEA. The J segment lost 6 bases and the V segment lost 0 bases, leaving 4 bases of the junction unmatched. CDR3 length: 14 residues. The CDR3 loop reads CSVEDGTGSDTQYF. CDR3 bases: TGCAGCGTTGAAGACGGGACAGGGTCGGATACGCAGTATTTT.

The genes are TRBV28 and TRBJ2-2; possible D gene TRBD2, 6 bases. The CDR3 is 17 residues long. V lost 3 bases, J lost 8 bases, and 22 bases lay in between. The germline gives CDR1 MDHEN, CDR2 SYDVKM. CDR3 protein: CASSFRTRGSVGGELFF. The CDR3 DNA sequence: TGTGCCAGCAGTTTCCGAACCCGGGGGTCGGTGGGTGGGGAGCTGTTTTTT.

The chain carries TRBV7-9 and TRBJ2-5, with TRBD2 matching over 9 bases. CDR3 length: 17 residues. CDR1 is SEHNR, CDR2 FQNEAQ, per germline (reference sequence). The V and J ends lost 5 bases and 0 bases, in that order; junction bases with no gene match: 10. Here the CDR3 DNA reads TGTGCCAGCAGCCGCGGTGAGAGCGGGGGGTACCAAGAGACCCAGTACTTC. Its protein product is CASSRGESGGYQETQYF.

The gene calls are TRBV10-3 and TRBJ2-1, with 7 positions matching TRBD1. Per germline, CDR1 ENHRY and CDR2 SYGVKD. V lost 6 bases and J lost 5; bases outside the gene matches: 13. CDR3 length: 16 residues. The CDR3 region has the DNA TGTGCCATCAGCTCCTTAACCGGGACAGATAACAATGAGCAGTTCTTC. This gives the protein CAISSLTGTDNNEQFF.

The genes are TRBV5-1 and TRBJ2-7; D remains unclear. V lost 1 base to trimming and J lost 6 bases, with 14 bases between them. This CDR3 is 14 amino acids long. Germline V lookup: CDR1 SGHRS, CDR2 YFSETQ. DNA for the CDR3: TGCGCCAGCAGCTTGAGTACCCAGAAGATCGAGCAGTACTTC. This encodes CASSLSTQKIEQYF. Combining the CDR3 with reference TRBV5-1 and TRBJ2-7 gives the whole variable domain KAGVTQTPRYLIKTRGQQVTLSCSPISGHRSVSWYQQTPGQGLQFLFEYFSETQRNKGNFPGRFSGRQFSNSRSEMNVSTLELGDSALYLCASSLSTQKIEQYFGPGTRLTVT.

The CDR3 DNA reads as TGTGCCAGTAGTCGAGGCCTAGCGGGGATCTACGAGCAGTACTTC. Protein sequence: CASSRGLAGIYEQYF. This chain links TRBV19 with TRBJ2-7; 9 bases map to TRBD2. J was trimmed by 3 bases and V by 5 bases; bases with no gene match: 8. The CDR3 contains 15 residues. Germline CDR1 and CDR2: LNHDA and SQIVND (reference sequence).

The chain recombines TRBV5-8 with TRBJ2-7, with D perhaps matching TRBD1 (5 bases). Germline V gives CDR1 SGHTS, CDR2 YDEGEE. Between the trimmed V and J ends, which lost 1 base and 0 bases, there was a span of 8 bases. The CDR3 totals 14 residues. The CDR3: CASSLTGSSYEQYF. CDR3 coding DNA: TGTGCCAGCAGCTTGACAGGCAGCTCCTACGAGCAGTACTTC.

V and J are TRBV19 and TRBJ2-7, with 9 bases that match TRBD1. Trimming removed 10 bases from V and 11 bases from J; junction bases left unmatched: 21. Germline assignment: CDR1 LNHDA and CDR2 SQIVND (reference sequence). This CDR3 has 15 residues. The CDR3 nucleotides are TGTGCCACCTCAAGCTATGAGGGACAGGGAGTAATAAAGTACTTC. Translation: CATSSYEGQGVIKYF.